The next 26 T cell receptor beta chains were all read from a single sample in a study of T cell repertoires in cytomegalovirus infection. TCRdb used MiXCR to reprocess the reads, holding one entry per CDR3 protein. The sample lists 400,000 or so distinct CDR3 sequences; around 18% were seen once. The sample was PBMCs. These receptors all come from a human donor in good health (CMV status not recorded). Some clones in this sample may be carry-over from other donors' samples.

This clonotype was recorded many times. The V and J genes are TRBV7-9 and TRBJ1-5; D is uncertain. The V gene lost 2 bases and the J gene lost 7 bases, with 12 bases spanning the gap. Germline values: CDR1 SEHNR, CDR2 FQNEAQ (reference sequence). This CDR3 has 14 residues. The CDR3 is CASSLFPGHQPQHF. CDR3 nucleotide sequence: TGTGCCAGCAGCTTATTCCCGGGCCACCAGCCCCAGCATTTT.

The chain uses TRBV19 and TRBJ2-5; 11 bases map to TRBD1. V lost 3 bases to trimming and J lost 4 bases; unmatched junction nucleotides: 4. Germline CDR1 and CDR2: LNHDA and SQIVND (reference sequence). This CDR3 spans 15 amino acids. The CDR3 DNA is TGTGCCAGTAGTATGGGACAGGGGGTAACAGAGACCCAGTACTTC. Encoded protein: CASSMGQGVTETQYF.

This clonotype was seen ten or more times. The V gene is TRBV7-2, the J gene TRBJ1-4, with D perhaps matching TRBD1 (5 bases). Germline V gene data show CDR1 as SGHTA and CDR2 as FQGNSA. Trimming shortened V by 5 bases and J by 8 bases, and 15 bases separated the two germline ends. This CDR3 is built from 14 residues. CDR3 bases: TGTGCCAGCAGCCGTCCGGGACCCTCGGAAAAACTGTTTTTT. Amino acids: CASSRPGPSEKLFF.

This clonotype was picked up many times. This chain links TRBV7-2 with TRBJ1-2, with 10 bases fitting TRBD1. From germline, CDR1 is SGHTA and CDR2 FQGNSA. The CDR3 is 14 amino acids. The J segment lost 8 bases and the V segment lost 4 bases, leaving 7 bases of the junction unmatched. CDR3 amino acids: CASSSRQGARGYTF. CDR3 DNA sequence: TGTGCCAGCAGCTCGAGACAGGGGGCGCGGGGCTACACCTTC.

This clonotype showed up many times. The rearrangement links TRBV7-2 to TRBJ1-2; the D is unclear. This CDR3 is built from 14 residues. CDR1 SGHTA and CDR2 FQGNSA come from the germline V gene. V was pared by 5 bases and J by 5 bases, with 15 bases between. CDR3 in DNA: TGTGCCAGCAGCCCGAACTCGGGTGGTTATGGCTACACCTTC. Amino acid sequence: CASSPNSGGYGYTF.

The genes are TRBV19 and TRBJ2-7; tentatively, D is TRBD1 or TRBD2 (5 bases each). The CDR3 sequence is 14 residues long. Looked up from germline, CDR1 is LNHDA and CDR2 is SQIVND (reference sequence). Trimming cost V 3 bases and J 0 bases, with 9 bases left between them. The DNA of the CDR3 is TGTGCCAGTAGTATTCGGGGCCGCTCCTACGAGCAGTACTTC. It translates to CASSIRGRSYEQYF.

This clonotype has just a few counts. The chain joins TRBV7-2 to TRBJ2-7; TRBD1 is a possible D gene (5 bases). The CDR3 consists of 14 residues. Deletions cut 3 bases from V and 2 bases from J, with 11 bases between. Germline V gives CDR1 SGHTA, CDR2 FQGNSA. In DNA, the CDR3 is TGTGCCAGCAGCTTCCCAGGGAAGCCCTACGAGCAGTACTTC. It yields the protein CASSFPGKPYEQYF.

This clonotype has just a few counts. The chain couples TRBV10-3 to TRBJ2-2; weak D call: TRBD1 (6 bases). Germline V gives CDR1 ENHRY, CDR2 SYGVKD. V was clipped by 4 bases and J by 0 bases, with 12 bases between them. This CDR3 has 16 residues. CDR3 bases: TGTGCCATCAGTGCCTACAGGGCCCCGAACACCGGGGAGCTGTTTTTT. Encoded protein: CAISAYRAPNTGELFF.

V gene TRBV5-1 combines with J gene TRBJ1-6; D unresolved. The CDR3 runs 13 residues. Germline V gene sequence: CDR1 SGHRS, CDR2 YFSETQ. Trimming removed 2 bases at V and 7 bases at J, with 7 bases between. CDR3 coding DNA: TGCGCCAGCAGCTTCGGGGAGAATTCACCCCTCCACTTT. Translation gives CASSFGENSPLHF. The whole variable domain, filled in from reference TRBV5-1 and TRBJ1-6, reads KAGVTQTPRYLIKTRGQQVTLSCSPISGHRSVSWYQQTPGQGLQFLFEYFSETQRNKGNFPGRFSGRQFSNSRSEMNVSTLELGDSALYLCASSFGENSPLHFGNGTRLTVT.

The V and J genes are TRBV7-2 and TRBJ2-7; 9 nucleotides match TRBD1. The germline CDR1 and CDR2 sequences are SGHTA and FQGNSA. This CDR3 comprises 14 residues. V lost 5 bases to trimming and J lost 3 bases; unmatched junction nucleotides: 5. The DNA for the CDR3 is TGTGCCAGCAGCCGCCGGACAGGGGACTACGAGCAGTACTTC. Its translation is CASSRRTGDYEQYF.

This sequence joins TRBV27 and TRBJ1-1; unclear D gene. V lost 2 bases to trimming and J lost 7 bases, with 14 bases between them. Looked up from germline, CDR1 is MNHEY and CDR2 is SMNVEV (reference sequence). This CDR3 has 14 amino acids. CDR3 nucleotide sequence: TGTGCCAGCAGTTTAATTCGTAGTATAGATGAAGCTTTCTTT. Amino acid sequence: CASSLIRSIDEAFF.

This clonotype has more than one count but fewer than ten. V is TRBV7-6 and J is TRBJ2-7; D uncertain. Per germline, CDR1 SGHVS and CDR2 FNYEAQ. The ends were cut back, 3 bases at V and 5 bases at J, with 17 bases in the middle. This CDR3 region has 15 residues. The chain's CDR3 is CASSFGPARTHEQYF. The DNA for the CDR3 is TGTGCCAGCAGCTTTGGGCCAGCGAGGACCCACGAGCAGTACTTC.

The table lists this clonotype with many counts. V usage is TRBV6-5 and J usage is TRBJ2-5, with D perhaps being TRBD1 or TRBD2 (5 bases each). The CDR3 covers 11 residues. Germline assignment: CDR1 MNHEY and CDR2 SVGAGI. V was shortened by 7 bases and J by 7 bases, with 10 bases between the two germline ends. The CDR3 sequence is CASKGAGTQYF. Here the CDR3 DNA reads TGTGCCAGCAAAGGGGCGGGGACCCAGTACTTC.

The chain joins TRBV20-1 to TRBJ2-5, with TRBD2 matching 8 bases. Germline V gives CDR1 DFQATT, CDR2 SNEGSKA (reference sequence). This CDR3 is built from 14 residues. The junction had 13 bases not matched to a gene; V was cut back by 8 bases and J by 5 bases. CDR3 protein: CSFPRRGGGETQYF. In DNA, the CDR3 is TGCAGTTTCCCCCGACGGGGGGGGGGGGAGACCCAGTACTTC.

This clonotype has just a few counts. The chain is built from TRBV7-9 and TRBJ2-7, with 11 nucleotides matching TRBD2. In germline, CDR1 is SEHNR, CDR2 FQNEAQ (reference sequence). The CDR3 sequence is 15 residues long. Losses at the gene ends were 6 bases for V and 7 bases for J; bases not matched to a gene: 11. The CDR3 DNA reads as TGTGCCAGCAGTTCTAGCGGGGGGACTAAACGAGAGCAGTACTTC. Protein sequence: CASSSSGGTKREQYF. The whole variable domain, filled in from reference TRBV7-9 and TRBJ2-7, reads DTGVSQNPRHKITKRGQNVTFRCDPISEHNRLYWYRQTLGQGPEFLTYFQNEAQLEKSRLLSDRFSAERPKGSFSTLEIQRTEQGDSAMYLCASSSSGGTKREQYFGPGTRLTVT.

This clonotype appeared a few times. The V call is TRBV25-1, the J call TRBJ2-7; 7 bases align to TRBD2. J lost 2 bases, V lost 2 bases, and 6 bases had no gene match. Germline assignment: CDR1 MGHDK and CDR2 SYGVNS. The CDR3 has 15 residues. The CDR3 nucleotides read TGTGCCAGCAGTGAAGGGGGGGGAGTTGCCTACGAGCAGTACTTC. Amino acids: CASSEGGGVAYEQYF.

This clonotype has ten or more counts. The V and J genes are TRBV7-3 and TRBJ2-5, with D possibly TRBD1 on 6 matching bases. V lost 2 bases and J 4 bases, leaving 14 bases between the germline ends. Germline values: CDR1 SGHTA, CDR2 FQGTGA. The CDR3 loop spans 15 amino acids. CDR3 in amino acids: CASSLVQGGRETQYF. For the CDR3, the DNA is TGTGCCAGCAGCTTAGTACAGGGTGGGCGAGAGACCCAGTACTTC. Variable domain in full (rest from reference TRBV7-3 and TRBJ2-5): GAGVSQTPSNKVTEKGKYVELRCDPISGHTALYWYRQSLGQGPEFLIYFQGTGAADDSGLPNDRFFAVRPEGSVSTLKIQRTERGDSAVYLCASSLVQGGRETQYFGPGTRLLVL.

The rearrangement uses TRBV30 and TRBJ1-1; 8 positions agree with TRBD1. V shed 5 bases and J 0 bases; nucleotides not matched to a gene: 11. The CDR3 is made up of 16 amino acids. CDR1 and CDR2 from the germline V gene are GTSNPN and SVGIG (reference sequence). CDR3 in DNA: TGTGCCTGGGGCCCGGACAGGGAGTGGCTGAACACTGAAGCTTTCTTT. This codes for CAWGPDREWLNTEAFF. The full variable domain, in which reference TRBV30 and TRBJ1-1 provide the parts outside the CDR3, is SQTIHQWPATLVQPVGSPLSLECTVEGTSNPNLYWYRQAAGRGLQLLFYSVGIGQISSEVPQNLSASRPQDRQFILSSKKLLLSDSGFYLCAWGPDREWLNTEAFFGQGTRLTVV.

This clonotype was counted only a few times. The chain uses TRBV5-4 and TRBJ2-3; the D is unclear. The V gene lost 0 bases and the J gene lost 1 base, with 9 bases spanning the gap. The CDR3 is 15 residues long. Germline V gene lookup returns CDR1 SGHNT and CDR2 YYREEE (reference sequence). CDR3 region: CASSLVSTGTDTQYF. In DNA form, the CDR3 reads TGTGCCAGCAGCTTGGTTTCCACTGGCACAGATACGCAGTATTTT.

There are many counts of this clonotype. CDR3 coding DNA: TGTGCCAGCAGCCCCCGGGACAGTGACCTGCCGTACGAGCAGTACTTC. This gives the protein CASSPRDSDLPYEQYF. The J gene is TRBJ2-7, the V gene TRBV7-6; 7 positions match TRBD1. Per the germline V gene, CDR1 is SGHVS and CDR2 is FNYEAQ. This CDR3 has 16 residues. Trimming cost V 5 bases and J 4 bases; bases outside gene matches: 14.

The chain has TRBV7-9 and TRBJ2-6; D gene unclear. The CDR3 is 19 amino acids. CDR1 is SEHNR and CDR2 is FQNEAQ in the germline V gene (reference sequence). This chain's CDR3 is CAGTGVRAPNTSGANVLTF. As DNA, the CDR3 is TGTGCGGGTACTGGGGTGAGAGCACCGAACACATCTGGGGCCAACGTCCTGACTTTC.

This clonotype was seen at least ten times. The chain employs TRBV6-2 or TRBV6-3 and TRBJ1-1; no firm D call. The CDR3 extends over 13 amino acids. Germline V CDR1 and CDR2: MNHEY, SVGEGT. Trimming took off 6 bases at V and 5 bases at J, with 13 bases between the two ends. CDR3: CASSRPFWTEAFF. CDR3 nucleotide sequence: TGTGCCAGCAGCCGCCCCTTTTGGACTGAAGCTTTCTTT.

Only a few counts were recorded for this clonotype. CDR3 sequence: CAWRRMGGASYNEQFF. CDR3 nucleotides: TGTGCCTGGAGACGGATGGGCGGGGCCTCCTACAATGAGCAGTTCTTC. The V gene is TRBV30, the J gene TRBJ2-1; tentative D call: TRBD2 (6 bases). CDR3 length: 16 residues. V was pared by 3 bases and J by 0 bases, with 15 bases between. Looked up from germline, CDR1 is GTSNPN and CDR2 is SVGIG (reference sequence).

This clonotype has a count of ten or more. The chain links TRBV7-9 to TRBJ2-5; no clear D gene. Germline V gives CDR1 SEHNR, CDR2 FQNEAQ (reference sequence). The CDR3 is 13 amino acids. V gave up 4 bases and J gave up 5 bases, with 11 bases separating them. The DNA for the CDR3 is TGTGCCAGCAGCTCGTCCGGGTCGGAGACCCAGTACTTC. Translated, it gives CASSSSGSETQYF.

This clonotype was observed a few times. The chain joins TRBV7-6 to TRBJ1-2, with TRBD1 identical over 9 bases. Trimming at V came to 2 bases and at J to 8 bases, leaving 9 bases not matched to a gene. The length of the CDR3 is 15 residues. Germline lookup yields CDR1 SGHVS and CDR2 FNYEAQ. The CDR3 loop reads CASSLWATGGEGYTF. In DNA form, the CDR3 reads TGTGCCAGCAGCTTATGGGCTACAGGGGGCGAGGGCTACACCTTC.

This clonotype was counted many times. The rearrangement joins TRBV7-2 to TRBJ1-5; D is undetermined. Germline-derived CDR1 and CDR2 are SGHTA and FQGNSA. Trimming pared 8 bases from V and 3 bases from J, leaving 11 bases between. The CDR3 has 13 residues. Here the CDR3 reads CASGSTVNQPQHF. The CDR3 nucleotides read TGTGCCAGCGGAAGTACAGTCAATCAGCCCCAGCATTTT.